The 27 T cell receptor beta chains below all came from one sample that was sequenced in a study of spatial heterogeneity in lung cancer. This sample's time point: sample taken at primary tumor resection. TCRdb re-called the 5' RACE reads through MiXCR, storing one row per CDR3 protein. The data contain tens of thousands of distinct CDR3 sequences, roughly 15% of them seen just once; the ten biggest clones take up about 60%. This sample comprised PBMCs, obtained at surgery. Receptor source: a male donor with early-stage non-small cell lung cancer.

This chain links TRBV28 with TRBJ2-2, with D possibly being TRBD1 (6 bases). This CDR3 comprises 14 residues. Per germline, CDR1 MDHEN and CDR2 SYDVKM. Between the trimmed V and J ends, which lost 8 bases and 5 bases, there was a span of 15 bases. The DNA of the CDR3 is TGTGCCAGCGAAGGACAGAGGGTAACCGGGGAGCTGTTTTTT. Its protein is CASEGQRVTGELFF.

This clonotype was detected many times. The V and J genes are TRBV6-5 and TRBJ1-1; the D gene is possibly TRBD1 (5 bases). Germline values: CDR1 MNHEY, CDR2 SVGAGI. Trimming cost V 6 bases and J 8 bases, with 19 bases left between them. This CDR3 region has 14 residues. This CDR3 is CASSFFGGFGEAFF. The CDR3 DNA reads TGTGCCAGCAGCTTTTTTGGGGGATTCGGAGAAGCTTTCTTT.

The genes are TRBV25-1 and TRBJ2-7; D remains unclear. With 1 base removed from V and 9 bases from J, the gap between germline ends came to 10 bases. Germline V gene data show CDR1 as MGHDK and CDR2 as SYGVNS. This CDR3 contains 12 residues. The CDR3 DNA is TGTGCCAGCAGTGAATTTGGAGCCCCGCAGTACTTC. This gives the protein CASSEFGAPQYF.

This clonotype was counted between two and nine times. The V and J genes are TRBV6-1 and TRBJ2-7, with D hard to call. Germline-derived CDR1 and CDR2 are MNHNS and SASEGT. The V end lost 5 bases, the J end lost 6 bases, and 17 bases lay between the germline ends. The CDR3 is 14 amino acids. CDR3 coding DNA: TGTGCCAGCAGTCGGGCAGGTGGTGTTAGCGAGCAGTACTTC. Translation gives CASSRAGGVSEQYF.

In its sample, this clonotype was seen once. The J gene is TRBJ2-1, the V gene TRBV12-3 or TRBV12-4; TRBD2 agrees at 10 bases. This CDR3 is 16 amino acids long. With V trimmed by 5 bases and J by 4 bases, 8 bases remained unmatched. The DNA for the CDR3 is TGTGCCAGCAGTAGCGGGAGGGCCCTCGGGTACAATGAGCAGTTCTTC. Amino acids: CASSSGRALGYNEQFF.

The V gene is TRBV2, the J gene TRBJ1-1, with 7 positions matching TRBD1. With V trimmed by 5 bases and J by 3 bases, 6 bases remained unmatched. Germline CDR1 is SNHLY and CDR2 is FYNNEI. CDR3 length: 14 residues. The CDR3 here is CASSSTGEDTEAFF. In DNA form, the CDR3 reads TGTGCCAGCAGTTCAACAGGGGAGGACACTGAAGCTTTCTTT.

This clonotype was counted many times. This chain connects TRBV20-1 to TRBJ2-1; tentatively, D is TRBD2 (6 bases). The CDR3 totals 12 residues. Germline lookup yields CDR1 DFQATT and CDR2 SNEGSKA (reference sequence). The V end was cut by 5 bases, the J end by 4 bases, with 9 bases between. The CDR3 region is CSAPGVYNEQFF. The CDR3 DNA reads as TGCAGTGCTCCGGGAGTATACAATGAGCAGTTCTTC.

This clonotype was detected ten times or more. The chain carries TRBV10-3 and TRBJ1-2; D is unclear. This CDR3 region has 14 residues. Deletions cut 2 bases from V and 2 bases from J, with 9 bases between. The V gene's germline CDR1 is ENHRY and CDR2 SYGVKD. This chain's CDR3 is CAISETDGNYGYTF. Here the CDR3 DNA reads TGTGCCATCAGTGAGACGGACGGAAACTATGGCTACACCTTC.

At least ten counts were recorded for this clonotype. This chain uses TRBV5-1 with TRBJ1-1, with a possible D match to TRBD1 (6 bases). The germline CDR1 and CDR2 sequences are SGHRS and YFSETQ. Trimming removed 0 bases at V and 0 bases at J, with 15 bases between. CDR3 length: 17 amino acids. The CDR3 is CASSLGTAEVMNTEAFF. Written as DNA, the CDR3 is TGCGCCAGCAGCTTGGGGACAGCGGAGGTAATGAACACTGAAGCTTTCTTT.

This clonotype has a count of ten or more. The V and J genes are TRBV7-2 and TRBJ2-7, with D unresolved. This CDR3 has 12 amino acids. V was cut by 4 bases and J by 6 bases, with 10 bases left in between. Germline CDR1 and CDR2: SGHTA and FQGNSA. The CDR3 sequence is CASSSRPLEQYF. The CDR3 DNA is TGTGCCAGCAGCTCCCGTCCCCTCGAGCAGTACTTC.

This clonotype was counted a few times. This rearrangement joins TRBV18 to TRBJ2-2; the match to TRBD2 covers 7 bases. With 4 bases clipped from V and 4 bases from J, the junction kept 6 bases outside the gene matches. Germline V gene data show CDR1 as KGHSH and CDR2 as LQKENI. There are 15 residues in the CDR3. The CDR3 protein is CASSLGLESTGELFF. CDR3 nucleotides: TGTGCCAGCTCACTTGGACTAGAGAGCACCGGGGAGCTGTTTTTT.

This clonotype has ten or more counts. This chain joins TRBV4-2 and TRBJ1-3, with TRBD1 matching 7 bases. Trimming cost V 1 base and J 2 bases; bases outside gene matches: 2. This CDR3 is built from 15 residues. CDR1 and CDR2 from the germline V gene are LGHNA and YNFKEQ. The CDR3 nucleotides read TGTGCCAGCAGCCAAGTCCAGGGGGCTGGAAACACCATATATTTT. Translated: CASSQVQGAGNTIYF.

The chain carries TRBV5-4 and TRBJ1-2, with TRBD1 matching over 7 bases. CDR3 length equals 15 residues. The J segment lost 3 bases and the V segment lost 1 base, leaving 6 bases of the junction unmatched. Germline V lookup: CDR1 SGHNT, CDR2 YYREEE (reference sequence). CDR3 region: CASSLYSGTDYGYTF. The DNA for the CDR3 is TGTGCCAGCAGCTTGTATTCCGGGACAGACTATGGCTACACCTTC.

This clonotype has only a few counts. The rearrangement uses TRBV7-2 and TRBJ1-5; D ambiguous. The V gene lost 5 bases and the J gene lost 5 bases, with 16 bases spanning the gap. CDR3 size: 15 residues. The V gene's germline CDR1 is SGHTA and CDR2 FQGNSA. The CDR3: CASSPGEGWDQPQHF. CDR3 sequence (DNA): TGTGCCAGCAGCCCCGGAGAGGGCTGGGATCAGCCCCAGCATTTT.

This clonotype was detected a few times. This rearrangement joins TRBV7-8 to TRBJ1-6; no firm D call. Germline V gives CDR1 SGHVS, CDR2 FQNEAQ. Trimming stripped 1 base from V and 7 bases from J, with 5 bases between. The CDR3 length is 13 residues. The CDR3 DNA sequence: TGTGCCAGCAGCTTAGTCAAGAATTCACCCCTCCACTTT. Translated, it gives CASSLVKNSPLHF.

This clonotype occurred a few times. This chain joins TRBV5-1 and TRBJ2-3; no definite D call. Germline CDR1 and CDR2: SGHRS and YFSETQ. The CDR3 runs to 13 residues. Between the trimmed V and J ends, which lost 2 bases and 0 bases, there was a span of 4 bases. The CDR3 here is CASSFGSTDTQYF. CDR3 bases: TGCGCCAGCAGCTTCGGAAGCACAGATACGCAGTATTTT.

Only a few counts were recorded for this clonotype. V gene TRBV7-2 combines with J gene TRBJ1-5; D is uncertain. V lost 5 bases, J lost 7 bases, and 9 bases lay in between. The germline CDR1 and CDR2 sequences are SGHTA and FQGNSA. The length of the CDR3 is 12 residues. DNA for the CDR3: TGTGCCAGCAGCCCCCGTGAGCAGCCCCAGCATTTT. Translating gives CASSPREQPQHF.

The rearrangement uses TRBV4-3 and TRBJ1-3, with D tentatively TRBD1 (6 bases). CDR1 and CDR2 from the germline V gene are LGHNA and YSLEER. Trimming removed 3 bases from V and 4 bases from J, with 10 bases in between. The CDR3 runs 14 residues. CDR3: CASSHRGGGNTIYF. As DNA, the CDR3 is TGCGCCAGCAGCCACAGGGGAGGCGGAAACACCATATATTTT.

V usage is TRBV5-1 and J usage is TRBJ2-5, with D unclear. Between the trimmed V and J ends, which lost 0 bases and 2 bases, there was a span of 8 bases. CDR3 length: 14 residues. CDR1 is SGHRS and CDR2 is YFSETQ in the germline V gene. The CDR3 DNA reads TGCGCCAGCAGCTTGGACGGCAGGCAAGAGACCCAGTACTTC. Translating it yields CASSLDGRQETQYF.

The chain couples TRBV28 to TRBJ2-5; 10 bases fit TRBD1. V was clipped by 6 bases and J by 7 bases; unmatched bases: 17. Per germline, CDR1 MDHEN and CDR2 SYDVKM. The CDR3 runs to 17 residues. The CDR3 nucleotides read TGTGCCAGCAGAACTTCCCGAGGGACAGGGGAGGTTGGGACCCAGTACTTC. It yields the protein CASRTSRGTGEVGTQYF. Combining the CDR3 with reference TRBV28 and TRBJ2-5 gives the whole variable domain DVKVTQSSRYLVKRTGEKVFLECVQDMDHENMFWYRQDPGLGLRLIYFSYDVKMKEKGDIPEGYSVSREKKERFSLILESASTNQTSMYLCASRTSRGTGEVGTQYFGPGTRLLVL.

In its sample, this clonotype was seen a few times. The gene calls are TRBV20-1 and TRBJ1-2; D perhaps matches TRBD1 (6 bases). This CDR3 comprises 15 residues. From germline, CDR1 is DFQATT and CDR2 SNEGSKA (reference sequence). Trimming cost V 3 bases and J 2 bases, with 16 bases left between them. This CDR3 is CSARDGRGQNYGYTF. CDR3 sequence (DNA): TGCAGTGCTAGGGATGGGCGGGGGCAAAACTATGGCTACACCTTC.

In its sample, this clonotype was seen a few times. The V and J genes are TRBV7-8 and TRBJ1-3, with D unresolved. The CDR3 is 15 residues long. With 0 bases removed from V and 3 bases from J, the gap between germline ends came to 9 bases. From germline, CDR1 is SGHVS and CDR2 FQNEAQ. This CDR3 reads CASSLARRFGNTIYF. CDR3 nucleotides: TGTGCCAGCAGCTTAGCCCGACGCTTTGGAAACACCATATATTTT.

The chain employs TRBV6-5 and TRBJ2-3; TRBD1 aligns across 10 bases. Germline CDR1 is MNHEY and CDR2 is SVGAGI. This CDR3 has 15 residues. V lost 5 bases and J lost 1; bases outside the gene matches: 3. The CDR3 coding sequence is TGTGCCAGCAGTACCGGGACAGGGGGCACAGATACGCAGTATTTT. Translation: CASSTGTGGTDTQYF.

At least ten counts were recorded for this clonotype. The V call is TRBV20-1, the J call TRBJ2-1; 15 bases map to TRBD2. CDR3 length equals 17 residues. Looked up from germline, CDR1 is DFQATT and CDR2 is SNEGSKA (reference sequence). V shed 6 bases, J shed 3 bases, and the junction held 9 bases outside the gene matches. The CDR3 bases are TGCAGTGCCCCGGGACTAGCGGGAGGCAGGGGCTACAATGAGCAGTTCTTC. This gives the protein CSAPGLAGGRGYNEQFF.

This chain uses TRBV18 with TRBJ1-6, with TRBD1 as a possible D gene (5 bases). Germline V CDR1 and CDR2: KGHSH, LQKENI. V was shortened by 3 bases and J by 5 bases, with 11 bases between the two germline ends. The CDR3 totals 15 residues. The CDR3 bases are TGTGCCAGCTCACCCTACGACAGAAATAATTCACCCCTCCACTTT. Encoded protein: CASSPYDRNNSPLHF.

The rearrangement uses TRBV6-5 and TRBJ1-1; 7 positions match TRBD1. V shed 6 bases and J 5 bases; nucleotides not matched to a gene: 9. Germline V lookup: CDR1 MNHEY, CDR2 SVGAGI. CDR3 size: 14 residues. The CDR3 nucleotides are TGTGCCAGCAGGGACGCAGGGGGTGGGACTGAAGCTTTCTTT. Translated, it gives CASRDAGGGTEAFF.

Only a few counts were recorded for this clonotype. The rearrangement joins TRBV27 to TRBJ1-6; 8 bases fit TRBD1. The CDR3 extends over 14 amino acids. Trimming cost V 3 bases and J 10 bases; bases outside gene matches: 5. The germline V gene encodes CDR1 MNHEY and CDR2 SMNVEV (reference sequence). The CDR3 here is CASSFETGVSPLHF. In nucleotides, the CDR3 is TGTGCCAGCAGTTTCGAGACAGGGGTATCACCCCTCCACTTT.